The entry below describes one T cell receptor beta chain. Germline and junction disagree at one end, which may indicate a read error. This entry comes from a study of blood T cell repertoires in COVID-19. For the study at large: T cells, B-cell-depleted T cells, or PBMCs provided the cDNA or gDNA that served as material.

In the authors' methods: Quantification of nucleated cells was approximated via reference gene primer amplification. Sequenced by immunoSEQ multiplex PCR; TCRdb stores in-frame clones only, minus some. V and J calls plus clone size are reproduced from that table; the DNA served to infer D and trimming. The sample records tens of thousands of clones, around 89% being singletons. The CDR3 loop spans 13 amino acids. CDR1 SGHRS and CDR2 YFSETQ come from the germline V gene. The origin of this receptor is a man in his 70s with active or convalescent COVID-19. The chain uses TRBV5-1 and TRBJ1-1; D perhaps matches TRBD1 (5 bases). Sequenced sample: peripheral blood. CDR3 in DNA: TGCGCCAGCAGCTCGGGGGACCTCCCCCGCGGGTCCTTT. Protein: CASSSGDLPRGSF.